This paragraph covers one T cell receptor (beta chain) sequence. With a much larger clone just one base away, this may be a read error. MiXCR was run by TCRdb on the 5' RACE reads, yielding one entry per CDR3 protein. The table shows approximately 40,000 distinct CDR3 sequences, with 20% to 25% occurring only once. Germline assignment: CDR1 MGHRA and CDR2 YSYEKL. The CDR3 has 16 amino acids. Treg sorting used a CD4+CD25+CD127-/low gate. The TCR was taken from a female donor with breast cancer. V usage is TRBV4-1 and J usage is TRBJ2-1; 7 bases map to TRBD1. Sequenced sample: Tregs sorted from blood. The CDR3 reads CASGQEGASSYNEQFF. The DNA of the CDR3 is TGCGCCAGCGGCCAAGAGGGGGCTTCCTCCTACAATGAGCAGTTCTTC.